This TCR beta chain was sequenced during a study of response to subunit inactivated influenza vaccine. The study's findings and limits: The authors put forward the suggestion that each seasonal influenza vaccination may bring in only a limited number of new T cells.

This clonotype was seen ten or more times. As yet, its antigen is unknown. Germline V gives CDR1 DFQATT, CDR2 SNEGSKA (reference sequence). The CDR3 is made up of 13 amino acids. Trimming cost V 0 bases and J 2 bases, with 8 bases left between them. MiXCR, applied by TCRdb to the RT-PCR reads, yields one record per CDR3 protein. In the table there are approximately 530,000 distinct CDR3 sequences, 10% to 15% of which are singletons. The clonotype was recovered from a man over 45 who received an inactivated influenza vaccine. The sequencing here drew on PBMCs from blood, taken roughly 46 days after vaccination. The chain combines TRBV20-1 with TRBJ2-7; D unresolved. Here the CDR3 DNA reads TGCAGTGCTAGAGATATGCACACCTACGAGCAGTACTTC. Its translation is CSARDMHTYEQYF.